The rows below give T cell receptor beta chains drawn from one sample of a study of shared clonotypes between healthy human individuals. Data came from immunoSEQ multiplex PCR; TCRdb stores just in-frame clones and leaves some out. Of about 1,800,000 clones in the sample, just under 95% were seen once. The sample consisted of naive CD8+ T cells sorted from blood. These receptors all stem from a man younger than 35 in good health. The CDR3 runs from the conserved cysteine through the conserved F or W. The D gene is left open where the match is weak. The size entry is marked missing in some rows and otherwise reads once, few, many or a size class.

>-|TRBJ1-2|TRBV6-5|-
TGTGCCAGCAGTCTGGGTGACGGCTACACCTTC
CASSLGDGYTF
>-|TRBJ2-1|TRBV13|-
TGTGCCAGCAGCCGACCGACCGATAATGAGCAGTTCTTC
CASSRPTDNEQFF
>-|TRBJ2-3|TRBV6-6|-
TGTGCCAGCAACAAAGGGGCGGATACGCAGTATTTT
CASNKGADTQYF
>-|TRBJ2-7|TRBV4-3|-
TGCGCCAGCAGCCAAGATGGGCGCTACGAGCAGTACTTC
CASSQDGRYEQYF
>TRBD1|TRBJ1-2|TRBV7-8|-
TGTGCCAGCACGACGCACGACAGGGCAAGCTATGGCTACACCTTC
CASTTHDRASYGYTF
>-|TRBJ1-4|TRBV19|-
TGTGCCAGTAGTAGGGTCCCCGACAGTCTTGAAAAACTGTTTTTT
CASSRVPDSLEKLFF
>-|TRBJ2-1|TRBV18|-
TGTGCCAGCTCACATCCCGGGACCTACAATGAGCAGTTCTTC
CASSHPGTYNEQFF
>-|TRBJ1-2|TRBV7-9|-
TGTGCCAGCAGCCTACAGGGTCTGGATGGCTACACCTTC
CASSLQGLDGYTF
>-|TRBJ2-5|TRBV29-1|-
TGCAGCGTTGTTGGAGAAGAGACCCAGTACTTC
CSVVGEETQYF
>-|TRBJ2-7|TRBV9|once
TGTGCCAGCAGCATCGGACAAGCCCCCCACGAGCAGTACTTC
CASSIGQAPHEQYF
>TRBD1|TRBJ2-7|TRBV2|-
TGTGCCAGCATGCTGGAGACAGGGGTCTCCTACGAGCAGTACTTC
CASMLETGVSYEQYF
>TRBD1|TRBJ2-5|TRBV5-1|-
TGCGCCAGCAGCCCGACAGGGGTCGGAGAGACCCAGTACTTC
CASSPTGVGETQYF
>TRBD1|TRBJ2-1|TRBV5-1|-
TGCGCCAGCAGCAAAGACAGGGGGCATTACAATGAGCAGTTCTTC
CASSKDRGHYNEQFF
>-|TRBJ2-1|TRBV4-1|-
TGCGCCAGCAGCCAAAGATCTAGCAGCAATGAGCAGTTCTTC
CASSQRSSSNEQFF
>-|TRBJ2-7|TRBV14|once
TGTGCCAGCAGCCATAGCCTTGGACCCTCCTACGAGCAGTACTTC
CASSHSLGPSYEQYF
>-|TRBJ2-5|TRBV18|-
TGTGCCAGCTCACCCGTGGACGGAGAGACCCAGTACTTC
CASSPVDGETQYF
>-|TRBJ2-5|TRBV13|-
TGTGCCAGCAGCTTACAACGGGACCAAGAGACCCAGTACTTC
CASSLQRDQETQYF
>-|TRBJ1-2|TRBV12-1|-
TGTGCCAGTAATGATCGGTTAAGGAGACTAAACTATGGCTACACCTTC
CASNDRLRRLNYGYTF
>-|TRBJ2-1|TRBV11-1|-
TGTGCCAGCAGCTTACTACTAGCAGGAGGGAGTGAGCAGTTCTTC
CASSLLLAGGSEQFF
>TRBD2|TRBJ2-1|TRBV5-1|few
TGCGCCAGCAGCTATAGCGGGGGGTCCTACAATGAGCAGTTCTTC
CASSYSGGSYNEQFF
>TRBD2|TRBJ2-7|TRBV5-6|-
TGTGCCAGCAGCTTAGGCCTAGCGGAAGACTACGAGCAGTACTTC
CASSLGLAEDYEQYF
>-|TRBJ1-3|TRBV6-1|once
TGTGCCAGCAGTGATCAGGGGTTCTCTGGAAACACCATATATTTT
CASSDQGFSGNTIYF
>-|TRBJ1-5|TRBV6-1|-
TGTGCCAGCAGTGATCGACAGAACAATCAGCCCCAGCATTTT
CASSDRQNNQPQHF
>-|TRBJ2-7|TRBV11-2|-
TGTGCCAGCAGCTTAAGTATAGGACCCAGGGCGTACGAGCAGTACTTC
CASSLSIGPRAYEQYF
>-|TRBJ2-7|TRBV27|-
TGTGCCAGCTGGGGGGGGCAGTCCTACGAGCAGTACTTC
CASWGGQSYEQYF
>-|TRBJ2-3|TRBV7-9|-
TGTGCCAGCAGCTCAAGGGGGGGAGGGCCGGCAGATACGCAGTATTTT
CASSSRGGGPADTQYF
>-|TRBJ2-7|TRBV9|-
TGTGCCAGCAGCGTAGGGACGGCGCTTTCCTACGAGCAGTACTTC
CASSVGTALSYEQYF
>TRBD1|TRBJ2-2|TRBV10-3|-
TGTGCCATCAGTGAGTCAGGGACAGGCCCGAACACCGGGGAGCTGTTTTTT
CAISESGTGPNTGELFF
>-|TRBJ2-7|TRBV23-1|-
TGCGCCAGCAGTCAATCTAGGCCAGGGAAGGCCTACGAGCAGTACTTC
CASSQSRPGKAYEQYF
>-|TRBJ1-2|TRBV9|-
TGTGCCAGCAGCGTAGGTCCACCGAACGTTAACTATGGCTACACCTTC
CASSVGPPNVNYGYTF
>-|TRBJ1-2|TRBV9|-
TGTGCCAGCAGCGTAGCCTCAGGGGCGGTGGGGTATGGCTACACCTTC
CASSVASGAVGYGYTF
>-|TRBJ1-1|TRBV7-9|-
TGTGCCAGCTTAGGCAGAAGGGCTGAAGCTTTCTTT
CASLGRRAEAFF
>TRBD1|TRBJ2-7|TRBV28|-
TGTGCCAGCAGTTCCGGACAGGGTGGATCCTACGAGCAGTACTTC
CASSSGQGGSYEQYF
>TRBD1|TRBJ2-3|TRBV5-1|-
TGCGCCAGCAGCCCAGGACAGGGTAGCTCAGATACGCAGTATTTT
CASSPGQGSSDTQYF
>-|TRBJ1-5|TRBV4-1|few
TGCGCCAGCAGCCAAGTGGACGGACAGCCCCAGCATTTT
CASSQVDGQPQHF
>-|TRBJ2-2|TRBV6-1|-
TGTGCCAGCAGTGAAGGTACAGCGAACACCGGGGAGCTGTTTTTT
CASSEGTANTGELFF
>TRBD1|TRBJ2-7|TRBV16|-
TGTGCCAGCAGCCACAGCCGGGACAGGGAGCCATACGAGCAGTACTTC
CASSHSRDREPYEQYF